The 5 T cell receptor beta chains given below trace back to one sample, sequenced in a study of PD-1 blockade in classical Hodgkin lymphoma. Method: immunoSEQ multiplex PCR; TCRdb's copy keeps in-frame clones and lacks some. This sample yields about 110,000 clones, of which 80% to 90% are seen a single time; 20% belongs to the top ten. After autologous stem cell transplantation all patients relapsed, and prior brentuximab vedotin exposure differed between cohorts. The sequenced sample was peripheral blood mononuclear cells (PBMCs), obtained before the second cycle of nivolumab. The receptor source for this set is a human donor with classical Hodgkin lymphoma.

The chain employs TRBV9 and TRBJ2-5; D remains unclear. The CDR3 sequence is 13 residues long. V was shortened by 0 bases and J by 7 bases, with 10 bases between the two germline ends. CDR1 and CDR2 (germline): SGDLS, YYNGEE. The DNA for the CDR3 is TGTGCCAGCAGCGTAGAGGAAAAGGCGACCCAGTACTTC. Its protein is CASSVEEKATQYF.

A single count supports this clone. The chain combines TRBV18 with TRBJ1-5, with 7 bases that match TRBD1. The ends lost 4 bases at V and 1 base at J; junction bases unmatched: 4. The CDR3 length is 15 residues. Germline CDR1 KGHSH, CDR2 LQKENI. CDR3 residues: CASSLGQASNQPQHF. The CDR3 DNA sequence: TGTGCCAGCTCACTCGGACAGGCCAGCAATCAGCCCCAGCATTTT.

This chain uses TRBV18 with TRBJ2-7, with 13 bases aligning to TRBD2. Germline CDR1 is KGHSH and CDR2 is LQKENI. V was pared by 1 base and J by 2 bases, with 5 bases of the junction left unmatched. The CDR3 runs to 17 residues. The CDR3 region has the DNA TGTGCCAGCTCACCACGACTAGCGGGAGGAACTGCCTACGAGCAGTACTTC. Its protein is CASSPRLAGGTAYEQYF.

The rearrangement joins TRBV7-9 to TRBJ1-2; possibly TRBD1 for D (6 bases). CDR3 size: 17 residues. Per the germline V gene, CDR1 is SEHNR and CDR2 is FQNEAQ (reference sequence). The V end lost 5 bases, the J end lost 5 bases, and 24 bases lay between the germline ends. CDR3: CASSLSELGGRVYGYTF. The CDR3 nucleotides read TGTGCCAGCAGCCTCTCAGAATTGGGGGGCCGAGTATATGGCTACACCTTC.

V is TRBV14 and J is TRBJ2-5, with D possibly being TRBD1 (6 bases). From germline, CDR1 is SGHDN and CDR2 FVKESK. Between the trimmed V and J ends, which lost 4 bases and 2 bases, there was a span of 11 bases. The CDR3 length is 14 residues. DNA for the CDR3: TGTGCCAGCAGCCTTAGGGGGTTTCAAGAGACCCAGTACTTC. Protein: CASSLRGFQETQYF.